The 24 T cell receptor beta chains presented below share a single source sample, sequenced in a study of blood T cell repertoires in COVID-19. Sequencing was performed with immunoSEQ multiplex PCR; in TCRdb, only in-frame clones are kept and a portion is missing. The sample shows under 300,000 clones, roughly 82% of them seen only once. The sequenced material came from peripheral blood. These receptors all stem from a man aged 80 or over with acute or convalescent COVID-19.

CDR3 region: CASSHQQGNSPLHF. CDR3 nucleotide sequence: TGTGCCAGCAGCCATCAACAGGGTAATTCACCCCTCCACTTT. The chain uses TRBV3-1 (or the pseudogene TRBV3-2) and TRBJ1-6, with D possibly TRBD1 on 6 matching bases. V was trimmed by 3 bases and J by 6 bases, leaving 9 bases between them. From germline, CDR1 is LGHDT and CDR2 YNNKEL (reference sequence). The CDR3 contains 14 residues.

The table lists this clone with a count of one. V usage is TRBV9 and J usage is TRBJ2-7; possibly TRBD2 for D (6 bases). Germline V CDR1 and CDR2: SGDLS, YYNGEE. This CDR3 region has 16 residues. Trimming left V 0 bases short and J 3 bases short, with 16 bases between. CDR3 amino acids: CASSVEWDGGNYEQYF. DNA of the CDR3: TGTGCCAGCAGCGTAGAATGGGACGGCGGGAACTACGAGCAGTACTTC.

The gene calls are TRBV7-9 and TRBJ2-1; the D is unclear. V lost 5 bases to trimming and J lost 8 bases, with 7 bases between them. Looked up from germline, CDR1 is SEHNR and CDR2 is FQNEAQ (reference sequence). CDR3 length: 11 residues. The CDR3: CASSQYDEQFF. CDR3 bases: TGTGCCAGCAGCCAGTACGATGAGCAGTTCTTC.

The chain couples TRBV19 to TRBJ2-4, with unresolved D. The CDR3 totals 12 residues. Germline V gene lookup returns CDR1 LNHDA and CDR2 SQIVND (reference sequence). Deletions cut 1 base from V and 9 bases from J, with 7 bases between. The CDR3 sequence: CASSIGLTIQYF. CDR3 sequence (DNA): TGTGCCAGTAGTATAGGACTCACCATTCAGTACTTC.

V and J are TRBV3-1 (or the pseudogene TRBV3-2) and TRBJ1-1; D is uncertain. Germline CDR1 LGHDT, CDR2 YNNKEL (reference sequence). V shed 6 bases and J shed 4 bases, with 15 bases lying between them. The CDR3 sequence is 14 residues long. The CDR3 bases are TGTGCCAGCAGGCTTAGGACGGGAGGCACTGAAGCTTTCTTT. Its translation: CASRLRTGGTEAFF.

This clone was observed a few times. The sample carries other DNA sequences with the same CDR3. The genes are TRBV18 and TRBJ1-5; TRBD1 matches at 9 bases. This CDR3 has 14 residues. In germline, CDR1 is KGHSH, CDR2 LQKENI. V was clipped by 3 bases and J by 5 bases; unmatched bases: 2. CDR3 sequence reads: CASSPTGGDQPQHF. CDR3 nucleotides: TGTGCCAGCTCACCGACAGGGGGAGATCAGCCCCAGCATTTT.

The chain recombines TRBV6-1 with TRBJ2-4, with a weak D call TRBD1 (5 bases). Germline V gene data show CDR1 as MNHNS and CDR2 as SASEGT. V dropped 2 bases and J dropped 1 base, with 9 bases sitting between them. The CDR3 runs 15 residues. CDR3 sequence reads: CASSEMQGAKNIQYF. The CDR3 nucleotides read TGTGCCAGCAGTGAAATGCAGGGTGCCAAAAACATTCAGTACTTC.

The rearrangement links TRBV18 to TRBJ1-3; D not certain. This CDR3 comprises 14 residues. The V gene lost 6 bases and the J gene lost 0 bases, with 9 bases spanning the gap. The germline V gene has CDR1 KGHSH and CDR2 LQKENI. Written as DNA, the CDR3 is TGTGCCAGCTCTTTAGGGAGCTCTGGAAACACCATATATTTT. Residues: CASSLGSSGNTIYF.

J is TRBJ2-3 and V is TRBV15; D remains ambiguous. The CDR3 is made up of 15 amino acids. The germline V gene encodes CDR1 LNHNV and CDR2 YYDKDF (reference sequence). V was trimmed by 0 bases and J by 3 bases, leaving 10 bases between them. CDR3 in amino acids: CATSRDFVETDTQYF. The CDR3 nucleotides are TGTGCCACCAGCAGAGATTTTGTAGAAACAGATACGCAGTATTTT.

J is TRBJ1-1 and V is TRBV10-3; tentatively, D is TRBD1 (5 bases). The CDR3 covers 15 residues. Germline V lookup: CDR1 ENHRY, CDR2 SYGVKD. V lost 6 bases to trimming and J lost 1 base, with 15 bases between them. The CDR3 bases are TGTGCCATCAGGGAGGGGACGGAGGGGAACACTGAAGCTTTCTTT. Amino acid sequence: CAIREGTEGNTEAFF.

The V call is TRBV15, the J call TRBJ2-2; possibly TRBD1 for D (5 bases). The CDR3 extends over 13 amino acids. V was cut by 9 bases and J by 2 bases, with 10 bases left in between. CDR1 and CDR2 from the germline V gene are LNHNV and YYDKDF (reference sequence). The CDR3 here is CATGAGNTGELFF. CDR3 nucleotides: TGTGCCACTGGGGCCGGAAACACCGGGGAGCTGTTTTTT.

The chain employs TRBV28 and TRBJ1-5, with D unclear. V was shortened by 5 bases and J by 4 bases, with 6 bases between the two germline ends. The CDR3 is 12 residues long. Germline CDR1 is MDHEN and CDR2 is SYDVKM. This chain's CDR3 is CASSPLNQPQHF. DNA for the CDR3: TGTGCCAGCAGTCCCTTGAATCAGCCCCAGCATTTT. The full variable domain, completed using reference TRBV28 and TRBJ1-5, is DVKVTQSSRYLVKRTGEKVFLECVQDMDHENMFWYRQDPGLGLRLIYFSYDVKMKEKGDIPEGYSVSREKKERFSLILESASTNQTSMYLCASSPLNQPQHFGDGTRLSIL.

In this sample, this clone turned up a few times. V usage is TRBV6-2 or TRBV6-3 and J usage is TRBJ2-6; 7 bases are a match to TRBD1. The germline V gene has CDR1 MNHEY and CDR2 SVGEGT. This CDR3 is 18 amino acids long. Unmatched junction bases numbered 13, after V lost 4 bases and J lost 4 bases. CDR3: CASSSRTGRPLGANVLTF. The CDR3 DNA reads TGTGCCAGCAGTTCACGGACAGGACGGCCCCTAGGGGCCAACGTCCTGACTTTC.

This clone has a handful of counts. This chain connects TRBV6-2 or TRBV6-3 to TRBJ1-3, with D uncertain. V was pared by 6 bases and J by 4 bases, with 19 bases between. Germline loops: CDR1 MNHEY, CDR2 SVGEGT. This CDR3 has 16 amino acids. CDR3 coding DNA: TGTGCCAGCAGCCTCGGCGAGGCTAGATCAGGAAACACCATATATTTT. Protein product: CASSLGEARSGNTIYF.

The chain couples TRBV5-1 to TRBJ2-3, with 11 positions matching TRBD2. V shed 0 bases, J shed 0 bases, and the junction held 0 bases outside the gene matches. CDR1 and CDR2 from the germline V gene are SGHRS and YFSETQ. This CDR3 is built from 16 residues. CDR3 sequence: CASSLGLAGSTDTQYF. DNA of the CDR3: TGCGCCAGCAGCTTGGGACTAGCGGGGAGCACAGATACGCAGTATTTT.

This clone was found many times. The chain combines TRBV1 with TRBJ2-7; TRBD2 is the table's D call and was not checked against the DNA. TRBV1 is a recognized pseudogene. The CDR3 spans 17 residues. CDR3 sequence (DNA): TGCACCAGCAGCCAAGACAGCGGGACTAGCGGGAAGTACGAGCAGTACTTC. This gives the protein CTSSQDSGTSGKYEQYF.

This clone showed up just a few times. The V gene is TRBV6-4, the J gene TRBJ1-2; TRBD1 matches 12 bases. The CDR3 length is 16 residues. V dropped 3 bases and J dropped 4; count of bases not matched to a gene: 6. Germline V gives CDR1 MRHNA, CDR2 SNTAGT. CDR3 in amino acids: CASSESPGQGAYGYTF. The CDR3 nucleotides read TGTGCCAGCAGTGAGTCCCCGGGACAGGGGGCCTATGGCTACACCTTC.

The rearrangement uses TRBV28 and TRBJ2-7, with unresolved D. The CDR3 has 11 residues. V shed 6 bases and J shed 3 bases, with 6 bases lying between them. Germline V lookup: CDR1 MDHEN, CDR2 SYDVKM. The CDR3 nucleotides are TGTGCCAGCAGCCGTTACTACGAGCAGTACTTC. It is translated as CASSRYYEQYF.

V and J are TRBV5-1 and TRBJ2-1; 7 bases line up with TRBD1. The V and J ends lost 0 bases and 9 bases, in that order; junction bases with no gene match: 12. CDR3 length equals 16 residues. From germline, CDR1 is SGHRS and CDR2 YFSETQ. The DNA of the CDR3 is TGCGCCAGCAGCTTGGAGGGAGCCAGGGGGTTCGGTGAGCAGTTCTTC. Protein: CASSLEGARGFGEQFF.

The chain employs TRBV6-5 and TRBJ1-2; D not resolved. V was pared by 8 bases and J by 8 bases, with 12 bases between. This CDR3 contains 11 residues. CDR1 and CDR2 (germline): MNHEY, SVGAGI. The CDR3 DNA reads TGTGCCAGCGGAGAGGCGACGGGCTACACCTTC. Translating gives CASGEATGYTF.

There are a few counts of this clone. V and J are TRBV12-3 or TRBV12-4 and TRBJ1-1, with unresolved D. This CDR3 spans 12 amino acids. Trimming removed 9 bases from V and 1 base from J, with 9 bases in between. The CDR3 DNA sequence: TGTGCCAGTTCCCCGGGGAACACTGAAGCTTTCTTT. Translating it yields CASSPGNTEAFF.

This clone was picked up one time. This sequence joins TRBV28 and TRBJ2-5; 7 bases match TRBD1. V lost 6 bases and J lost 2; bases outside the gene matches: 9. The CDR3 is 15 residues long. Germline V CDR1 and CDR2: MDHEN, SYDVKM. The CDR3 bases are TGTGCCAGCAGCCAAGGGGGCTACAGACAAGAGACCCAGTACTTC. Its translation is CASSQGGYRQETQYF.

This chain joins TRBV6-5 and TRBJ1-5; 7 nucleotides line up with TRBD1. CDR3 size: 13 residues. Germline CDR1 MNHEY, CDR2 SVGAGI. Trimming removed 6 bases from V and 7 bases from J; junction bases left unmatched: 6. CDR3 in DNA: TGTGCCAGCAGAAACAGGGGTGACCAGCCCCAGCATTTT. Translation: CASRNRGDQPQHF.

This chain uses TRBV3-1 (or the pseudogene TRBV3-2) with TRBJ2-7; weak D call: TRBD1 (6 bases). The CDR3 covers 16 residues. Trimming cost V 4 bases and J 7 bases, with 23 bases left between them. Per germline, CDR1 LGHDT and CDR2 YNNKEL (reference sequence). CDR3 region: CASSLRGGVRVEEQYF. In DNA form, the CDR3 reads TGTGCCAGCAGCCTCCGAGGGGGAGTGCGGGTTGAAGAGCAGTACTTC.